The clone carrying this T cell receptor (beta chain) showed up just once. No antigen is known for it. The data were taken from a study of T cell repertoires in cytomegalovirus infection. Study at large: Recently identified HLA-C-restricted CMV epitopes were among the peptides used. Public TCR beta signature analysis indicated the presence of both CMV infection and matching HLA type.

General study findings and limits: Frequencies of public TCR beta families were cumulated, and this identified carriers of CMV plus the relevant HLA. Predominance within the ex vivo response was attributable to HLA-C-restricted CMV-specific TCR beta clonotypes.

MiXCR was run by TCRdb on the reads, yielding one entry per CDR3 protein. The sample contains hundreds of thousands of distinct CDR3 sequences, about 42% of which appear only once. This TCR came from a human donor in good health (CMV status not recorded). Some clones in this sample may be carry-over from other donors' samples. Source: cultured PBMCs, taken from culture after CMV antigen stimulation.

In DNA form, the CDR3 reads TGCGCCAGCAGCCAAGCGGGACAGGTGGGGCGCAATGAGCAGTTCTTC. Translating gives CASSQAGQVGRNEQFF. The rearrangement uses TRBV4-1 and TRBJ2-1, with 8 bases that match TRBD1. Per germline, CDR1 MGHRA and CDR2 YSYEKL. CDR3 length: 16 amino acids. The V gene end was trimmed by 1 base and the J gene end by 6 bases; junction bases not matched to a gene: 8.